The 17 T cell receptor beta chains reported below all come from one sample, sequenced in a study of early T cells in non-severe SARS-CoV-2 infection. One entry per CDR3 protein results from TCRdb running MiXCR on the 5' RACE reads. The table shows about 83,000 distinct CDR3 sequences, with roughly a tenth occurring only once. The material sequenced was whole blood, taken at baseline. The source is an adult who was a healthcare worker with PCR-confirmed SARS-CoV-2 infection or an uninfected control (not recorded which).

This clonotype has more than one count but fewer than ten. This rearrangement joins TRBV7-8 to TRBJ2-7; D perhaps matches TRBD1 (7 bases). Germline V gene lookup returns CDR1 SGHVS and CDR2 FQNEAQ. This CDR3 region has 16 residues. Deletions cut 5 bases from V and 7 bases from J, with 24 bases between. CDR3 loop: CASSRAGSGGSSEQYF. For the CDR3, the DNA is TGTGCCAGCAGCCGGGCGGGGTCAGGGGGTTCCTCGGAGCAGTACTTC.

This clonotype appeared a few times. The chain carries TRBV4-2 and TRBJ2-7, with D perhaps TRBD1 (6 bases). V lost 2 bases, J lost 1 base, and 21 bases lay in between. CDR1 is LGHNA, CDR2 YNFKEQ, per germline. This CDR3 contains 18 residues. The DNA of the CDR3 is TGTGCCAGCAGCCAAAGAAGCCCCGGGCCAGGGGAATCCTACGAGCAGTACTTC. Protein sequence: CASSQRSPGPGESYEQYF.

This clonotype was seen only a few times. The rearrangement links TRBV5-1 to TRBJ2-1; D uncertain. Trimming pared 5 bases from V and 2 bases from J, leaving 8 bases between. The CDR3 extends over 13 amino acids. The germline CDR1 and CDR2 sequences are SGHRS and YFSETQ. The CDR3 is CASRPEPYNEQFF. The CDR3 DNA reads TGCGCCAGCAGACCGGAGCCCTACAATGAGCAGTTCTTC.

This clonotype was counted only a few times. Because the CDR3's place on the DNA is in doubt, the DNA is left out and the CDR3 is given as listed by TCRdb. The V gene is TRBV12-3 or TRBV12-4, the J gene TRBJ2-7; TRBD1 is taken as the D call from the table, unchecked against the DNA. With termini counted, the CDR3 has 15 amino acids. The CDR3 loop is CASSFGPGLSYEQYF.

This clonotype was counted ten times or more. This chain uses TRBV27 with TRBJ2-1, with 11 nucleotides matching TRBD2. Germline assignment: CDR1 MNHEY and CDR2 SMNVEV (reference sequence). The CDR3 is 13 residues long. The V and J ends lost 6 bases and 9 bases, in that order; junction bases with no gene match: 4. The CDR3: CASRATSGAEQFF. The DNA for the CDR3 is TGTGCCAGCAGGGCGACTAGCGGGGCTGAGCAGTTCTTC.

The CDR3 DNA reads TGTGCCAGCAGCACGGGACTAGGATATCACGGGGAGCTGTTTTTT. As protein: CASSTGLGYHGELFF. V gene TRBV7-9 combines with J gene TRBJ2-2; 8 bases agree with TRBD2. With V trimmed by 5 bases and J by 7 bases, 9 bases remained unmatched. The germline V gene encodes CDR1 SEHNR and CDR2 FQNEAQ (reference sequence). The CDR3 contains 15 residues.

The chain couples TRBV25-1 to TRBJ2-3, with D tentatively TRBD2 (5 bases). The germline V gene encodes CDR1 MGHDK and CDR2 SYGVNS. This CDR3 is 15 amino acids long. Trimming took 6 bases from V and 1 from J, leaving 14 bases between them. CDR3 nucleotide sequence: TGTGCCAGCAGAATCTCCGGGAACGGCACAGATACGCAGTATTTT. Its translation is CASRISGNGTDTQYF. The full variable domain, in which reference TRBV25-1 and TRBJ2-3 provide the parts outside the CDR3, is EADIYQTPRYLVIGTGKKITLECSQTMGHDKMYWYQQDPGMELHLIHYSYGVNSTEKGDLSSESTVSRIRTEHFPLTLESARPSHTSQYLCASRISGNGTDTQYFGPGTRLTVL.

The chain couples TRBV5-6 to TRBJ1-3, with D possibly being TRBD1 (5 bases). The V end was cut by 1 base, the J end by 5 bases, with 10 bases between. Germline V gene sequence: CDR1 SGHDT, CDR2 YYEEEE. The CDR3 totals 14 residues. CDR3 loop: CASSLRRGRNTIYF. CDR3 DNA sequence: TGTGCCAGCAGCTTGCGAAGGGGAAGAAACACCATATATTTT.

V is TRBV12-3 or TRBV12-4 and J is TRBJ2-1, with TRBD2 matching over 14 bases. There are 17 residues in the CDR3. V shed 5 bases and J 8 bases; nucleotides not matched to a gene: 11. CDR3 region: CASSPVPGLAGVHEQFF. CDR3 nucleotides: TGTGCCAGCAGTCCTGTGCCGGGACTAGCGGGAGTCCATGAGCAGTTCTTC.

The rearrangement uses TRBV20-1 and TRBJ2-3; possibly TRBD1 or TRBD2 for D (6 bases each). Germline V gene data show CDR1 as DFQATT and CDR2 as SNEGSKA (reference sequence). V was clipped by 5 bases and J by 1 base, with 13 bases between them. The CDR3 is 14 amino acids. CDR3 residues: CSAPPRGGTDTQYF. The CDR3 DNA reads TGCAGTGCTCCCCCGAGGGGGGGCACAGATACGCAGTATTTT.

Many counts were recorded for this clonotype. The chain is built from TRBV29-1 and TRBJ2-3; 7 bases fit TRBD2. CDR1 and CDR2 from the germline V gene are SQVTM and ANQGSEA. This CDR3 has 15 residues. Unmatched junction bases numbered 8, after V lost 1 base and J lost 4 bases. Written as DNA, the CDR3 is TGCAGCGTTGAAGTCGGGCGGGAGTTATCAGATACGCAGTATTTT. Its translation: CSVEVGRELSDTQYF.

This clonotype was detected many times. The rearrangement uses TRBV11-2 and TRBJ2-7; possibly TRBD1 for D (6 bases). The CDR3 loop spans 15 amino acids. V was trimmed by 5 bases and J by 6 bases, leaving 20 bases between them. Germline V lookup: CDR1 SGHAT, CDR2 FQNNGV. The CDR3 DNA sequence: TGTGCCAGCAGCGAGGGAAACAGGGCTAAGCGCGAGCAGTACTTC. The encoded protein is CASSEGNRAKREQYF.

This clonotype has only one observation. CDR3 bases: TGCAGTGCTAGATCAAGCGGGCCCCACGAGCAGTACTTC. Translating it yields CSARSSGPHEQYF. The V call is TRBV20-1, the J call TRBJ2-7; D is perhaps TRBD2 (6 bases). Germline lookup yields CDR1 DFQATT and CDR2 SNEGSKA (reference sequence). The CDR3 has 13 residues. V lost 2 bases to trimming and J lost 5 bases, with 13 bases between them.

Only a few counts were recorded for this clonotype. The chain's CDR3 is CASSFIRENTEAFF. The CDR3 DNA reads TGTGCCAGCAGCTTCATCCGGGAGAACACTGAAGCTTTCTTT. The V call is TRBV5-6, the J call TRBJ1-1, with D unclear. The germline gives CDR1 SGHDT, CDR2 YYEEEE. V gave up 2 bases and J gave up 1 base, with 9 bases separating them. This CDR3 has 14 residues.

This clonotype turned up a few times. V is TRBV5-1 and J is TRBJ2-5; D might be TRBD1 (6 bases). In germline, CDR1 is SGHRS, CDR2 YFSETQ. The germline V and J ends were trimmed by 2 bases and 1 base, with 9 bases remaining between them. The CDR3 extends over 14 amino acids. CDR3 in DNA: TGCGCCAGCAGCTTTTCGGACAGCCAAGAGACCCAGTACTTC. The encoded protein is CASSFSDSQETQYF.

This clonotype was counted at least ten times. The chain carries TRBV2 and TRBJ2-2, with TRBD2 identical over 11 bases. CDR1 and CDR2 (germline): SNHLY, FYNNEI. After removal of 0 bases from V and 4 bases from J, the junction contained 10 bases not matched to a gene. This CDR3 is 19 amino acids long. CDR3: CASSEARQATSGSTGELFF. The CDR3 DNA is TGTGCCAGCAGTGAAGCCCGACAGGCTACTAGCGGGAGCACCGGGGAGCTGTTTTTT.

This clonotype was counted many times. CDR3 sequence: CASSPSGPPRQGMYQETQYF. The CDR3 region has the DNA TGTGCCAGCAGTCCCTCTGGGCCCCCTAGACAGGGGATGTACCAAGAGACCCAGTACTTC. The chain is built from TRBV28 and TRBJ2-5; 8 positions match TRBD1. V lost 5 bases to trimming and J lost 0 bases; unmatched junction nucleotides: 20. Germline assignment: CDR1 MDHEN and CDR2 SYDVKM. The CDR3 is made up of 20 amino acids.